This is a list of T cell receptor beta chains from one sample in a study of OX40 agonist ivuxolimab in advanced cancers. Data came from immunoSEQ multiplex PCR; TCRdb stores just in-frame clones and leaves some out. The repertoire holds 65,000 to 95,000 clones, with over 75% as singletons. Sequencing was performed on CD4+ or CD8+ T cells sorted from blood, taken in a trial of the OX40 agonist ivuxolimab. These receptors were taken from an adult with an advanced solid tumor such as melanoma, head and neck, liver or kidney cancer. CDR3s include the opening cysteine and the closing phenylalanine or tryptophan. The D gene is left open where the match is weak. Only part of the rows carry a size: once, few, many, or a class if the clone is expanded.

v_call,d_call,j_call,clone_size,cdr3_nt,cdr3_aa
TRBV28,.,TRBJ2-5,.,TGTGCCAGCCTCTCCGGTGGAGCGGGTCAAGAGACCCAGTACTTC,CASLSGGAGQETQYF
TRBV5-1,.,TRBJ1-2,.,TGCGCCAGCAGCTTACAGTCCTATGGCTACACCTTC,CASSLQSYGYTF
TRBV10-3,.,TRBJ1-1,.,TGTGCCATCAGTGAGTCCACATCCCTAAACACTGAAGCTTTCTTT,CAISESTSLNTEAFF
TRBV28,.,TRBJ1-1,.,TGTGCCAGCAGATCAAAGGTGACCGCTTTCTTT,CASRSKVTAFF
TRBV7-9,TRBD1,TRBJ1-4,few,TGTGCCAGCAGCATGACAGGGATTAATGAAAAACTGTTTTTT,CASSMTGINEKLFF
TRBV9,.,TRBJ2-1,.,TGTGCCAGCAGCGTAGATGGGCTAGCTCCTAATGAGCAGTTCTTC,CASSVDGLAPNEQFF
TRBV11-2,TRBD1,TRBJ2-7,once,TGTGCCAGCAGCTTAAGGACAGGGGGACCCTACGAGCAGTACTTC,CASSLRTGGPYEQYF
TRBV18,.,TRBJ2-7,.,TGTGCCAGCTCACGAATCAGGGACCACGAGCAGTACTTC,CASSRIRDHEQYF
TRBV28,TRBD1,TRBJ2-2,.,TGTGCCAGCAGTTTACCGGGACAGGGTTACACCGGGGAGCTGTTTTTT,CASSLPGQGYTGELFF
TRBV18,.,TRBJ2-4,.,TGTGCCAGCTCCAGCCGGGACATTCTCCACATTCAGTACTTC,CASSSRDILHIQYF
TRBV29-1,TRBD1,TRBJ1-3,.,TGCAGCGTTGAAGATCCCCCGGGACAGGGGTCTGGAAACACCATATATTTT,CSVEDPPGQGSGNTIYF
TRBV18,TRBD1,TRBJ1-4,.,TGTGCCAGCTCACCTGGTGGACAGGGGGGTGAAAAACTGTTTTTT,CASSPGGQGGEKLFF
TRBV6-1,.,TRBJ2-7,few,TGTGCCATGAGACCCCCGGGTGGCTACGAGCAGTACTTC,CAMRPPGGYEQYF
TRBV7-2,.,TRBJ2-4,.,TGTGCCAGCAGCGAATTTCACAGGGCCAAAAACATTCAGTACTTC,CASSEFHRAKNIQYF
TRBV10-3,.,TRBJ2-6,.,TGTGCCATCAGTCCTGACCCTACTGGGGCCAACGTCCTGACTTTC,CAISPDPTGANVLTF
TRBV7-9,.,TRBJ2-7,.,TGTGCCAGCAGCTTAGCAGTCCCGGTCGAGCAGTACTTC,CASSLAVPVEQYF
TRBV5-1,TRBD1,TRBJ2-5,.,TGCGCCAGCAGCTCCTGGGCAGGGGGCCGGCAAGAGACCCAGTACTTC,CASSSWAGGRQETQYF
TRBV19,.,TRBJ2-7,few,TGTGCCAGTAGTATGTTGGGTTTCTACGAGCAGTACTTC,CASSMLGFYEQYF
TRBV30,TRBD1,TRBJ1-1,few,TGTGCCTGGAGTGACAGGGGACGAGCTTTCTTT,CAWSDRGRAFF
TRBV19,.,TRBJ1-4,.,TGTGCCAGTAGTATTAGGGAACCCCGGGGCACAAAACTGTTTTTT,CASSIREPRGTKLFF
TRBV30,.,TRBJ2-5,.,TGTGCCTGGAAAGGGTTGAAGGAGACCCAGTACTTC,CAWKGLKETQYF
TRBV28,TRBD1,TRBJ2-1,.,TGTGCCAGCAGGGCGGGACAGGGGATCCTAAATGAGCAGTTCTTC,CASRAGQGILNEQFF
TRBV4-1,.,TRBJ1-5,.,TGCGCCAGCAGCCAAGACGGGGGGATCGGCAATCAGCCCCAGCATTTT,CASSQDGGIGNQPQHF
TRBV18,TRBD2,TRBJ2-2,.,TGTGCCAGCTCAAGACTGACTAGCGGGAAGGCTGGGGAGCTGTTTTTT,CASSRLTSGKAGELFF
TRBV5-4,.,TRBJ2-1,.,TGTGCCAGCAGCGAAGCCCTGGGGGGGCTTTACAATGAGCAGTTCTTC,CASSEALGGLYNEQFF
TRBV18,.,TRBJ2-7,.,TGTGCCAGCTCACCAACCCGCCCGTCTTACGAGCAGTACTTC,CASSPTRPSYEQYF
TRBV27,.,TRBJ2-6,.,TGTGCCAGCAGCCTCCGGGAGTCTGGGGCCAACGTCCTGACTTTC,CASSLRESGANVLTF
TRBV7-9,.,TRBJ1-1,.,TGTGCCAGCAGCTGGAAAGGGAGGTTGGCTGAAGCTTTCTTT,CASSWKGRLAEAFF
TRBV13,TRBD2,TRBJ2-7,once,TGTGCCAGCAGCTTAGGCAAAGTAGGTCTAGCGGGCCACCGCTCCTACGAGCAGTACTTC,CASSLGKVGLAGHRSYEQYF
TRBV2,.,TRBJ2-1,few,TGTGCCAGCAGTGAACGGGGGCAGTTCTCCTACAATGAGCAGTTCTTC,CASSERGQFSYNEQFF
TRBV6-6,TRBD1,TRBJ1-2,.,TGTGCCAGCGGCGAACAGGGGGCGTATGGCTACACCTTC,CASGEQGAYGYTF
TRBV7-8,.,TRBJ2-5,.,TGTGCCAGCAGCTTAGGGGCAGGGCGGACCCAGTACTTC,CASSLGAGRTQYF
TRBV11-2,TRBD2,TRBJ2-1,once,TGTGCCAGCAGCTTAGTCGTGACTAGCGGGAGTCGGCCGTACAATGAGCAGTTCTTC,CASSLVVTSGSRPYNEQFF
TRBV27,.,TRBJ2-5,.,TGTGCCAGCAGTTTAAGGCCAGCGTCGGAAGAGACCCAGTACTTC,CASSLRPASEETQYF
TRBV27,TRBD2,TRBJ2-7,.,TGTGCCAGCAGTCCAAGACTAGCGGGAGAGGGGGAGCAGTACTTC,CASSPRLAGEGEQYF
TRBV6-5,.,TRBJ2-1,.,TGTGCCAGCAGTTACGACGGAGGCTCCTACAATGAGCAGTTCTTC,CASSYDGGSYNEQFF
TRBV28,.,TRBJ1-5,.,TGTGCCAGCAGTACCCGAGGGATAATCTTTAGCAATCAGCCCCAGCATTTT,CASSTRGIIFSNQPQHF
TRBV5-1,.,TRBJ2-3,.,TGCGCCAGCAGTTTGGGGGCGGATGCCATCACAGATACGCAGTATTTT,CASSLGADAITDTQYF
TRBV28,.,TRBJ2-7,.,TGTGCCAGCAGTCGGTTTGGCGAGCAGTACTTC,CASSRFGEQYF
TRBV5-6,TRBD1,TRBJ1-5,.,TGTGCCAGCAGCTTGGATGGGACAGGGTTGGGTCAGCCCCAGCATTTT,CASSLDGTGLGQPQHF
TRBV5-1,.,TRBJ2-6,.,TGCGCCAGCAGACAGGCCGACTCTGGGGCCAACGTCCTGACTTTC,CASRQADSGANVLTF
TRBV27,.,TRBJ2-2,.,TGTGCCAGCAGTAGACGGACGAACACCGGGGAGCTGTTTTTT,CASSRRTNTGELFF
TRBV11-3,.,TRBJ2-7,medium-sized,TGTGCCAGCACCAGGGGGCGCGGGAGATCCTACGAGCAGTACTTC,CASTRGRGRSYEQYF
TRBV14,TRBD1,TRBJ2-3,.,TGTGCCAGCAGCCGCTTGACAGGGATAATGGATACGCAGTATTTT,CASSRLTGIMDTQYF
TRBV28,TRBD1,TRBJ1-3,once,TGTGCCAGCATTGGGTGGGGACAGGGTTTAAACACCATATATTTT,CASIGWGQGLNTIYF
TRBV7-2,.,TRBJ2-4,.,TGTGCCAGCAGCTTTGGGTTCGGAAACATTCAGTACTTC,CASSFGFGNIQYF
TRBV4-3,.,TRBJ1-4,.,TGCGCCAGCAGCCAGGCGAGAAACTTCAGGGTTTATGAAAAACTGTTTTTT,CASSQARNFRVYEKLFF
TRBV7-9,.,TRBJ2-5,.,TGTGCCAGCAGCTTAGCGGTTCCAACGCGGGAGACCCAGTACTTC,CASSLAVPTRETQYF
TRBV5-4,TRBD2,TRBJ2-3,.,TGTGCCAGCAGCTTTGGGACTAGCCTCCGGGTTTCGTCGCAGTATTTT,CASSFGTSLRVSSQYF
TRBV15,.,TRBJ1-1,.,TGTGCCACCGGGGAAGACACTGTCATGGGTTTAAACACTGAAGCTTTCTTT,CATGEDTVMGLNTEAFF
TRBV6-1,.,TRBJ2-1,.,TGTGCCAGCAGTGAAGGGTGGTGGGGCGCCCAAGGAGAGCAGTTCTTC,CASSEGWWGAQGEQFF
TRBV6-1,TRBD1,TRBJ2-7,once,TGTGCCAGCTCCAGGGGGCAGGGGCCCTCCGAGCAGTACTTC,CASSRGQGPSEQYF
TRBV2,.,TRBJ1-1,.,TGTGCCAGCATTCGGGACGGAAACATGAACACTGAAGCTTTCTTT,CASIRDGNMNTEAFF
TRBV7-9,.,TRBJ2-1,.,TGTGCCAGCAGCCCCGGGCAGACCTACAATGAGCAGTTCTTC,CASSPGQTYNEQFF
TRBV9,.,TRBJ1-5,once,TGTGCCAGCGGGGTCAATCAGCCCCAGCATTTT,CASGVNQPQHF
TRBV27,.,TRBJ1-2,.,TGTGCCAGCAGTTTTGCAGGCTCGGAATATGGCTACACCTTC,CASSFAGSEYGYTF
TRBV11-2,.,TRBJ2-3,.,TGTGCCAGCAGCTTAGTGGCCACCACCACAGATACGCAGTATTTT,CASSLVATTTDTQYF